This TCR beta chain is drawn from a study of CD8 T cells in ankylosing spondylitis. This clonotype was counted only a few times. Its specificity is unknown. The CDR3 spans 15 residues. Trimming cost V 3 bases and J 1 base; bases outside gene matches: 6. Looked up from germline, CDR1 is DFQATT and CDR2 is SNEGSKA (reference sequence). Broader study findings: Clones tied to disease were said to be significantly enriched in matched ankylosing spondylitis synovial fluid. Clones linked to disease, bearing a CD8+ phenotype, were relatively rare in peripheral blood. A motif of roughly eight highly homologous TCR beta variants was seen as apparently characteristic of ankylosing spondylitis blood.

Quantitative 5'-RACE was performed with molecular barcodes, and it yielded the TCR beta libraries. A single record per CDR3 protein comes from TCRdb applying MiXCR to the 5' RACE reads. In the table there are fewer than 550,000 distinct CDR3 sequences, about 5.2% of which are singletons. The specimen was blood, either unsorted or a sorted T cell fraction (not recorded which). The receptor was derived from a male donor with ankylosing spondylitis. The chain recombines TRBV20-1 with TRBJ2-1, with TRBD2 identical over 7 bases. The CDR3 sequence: CSARGGGRSYNEQFF. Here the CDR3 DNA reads TGCAGTGCTAGGGGGGGGGGTCGGTCCTACAATGAGCAGTTCTTC.